These T cell receptor beta chains were read from a single sample in a study of CD8 T cells in ankylosing spondylitis. TCRdb called the 5' RACE reads again in MiXCR, with one record for every CDR3 protein. The data show tens of thousands of distinct CDR3 sequences, around 7.2% seen once. Sequencing used blood, either unsorted or a sorted T cell fraction (not recorded which). These TCRs come from a male donor with ankylosing spondylitis or in good health (not recorded which). CDR3s include the opening cysteine and the closing phenylalanine or tryptophan. The size field is filled for only some rows; it gives once, few, many or a size class.

J | size | V | CDR3
TRBJ2-7 | many | TRBV5-1 | CASSDSGTSGSPSSYEQYF
TRBJ2-7 | . | TRBV7-2 | CASSQGGAHRVSEQYF
TRBJ1-5 | many | TRBV10-3 | CAISESGAGNQPQHF
TRBJ2-6 | many | TRBV7-3 | CASSIAGGPGANVLTF
TRBJ1-3 | medium-sized | TRBV28 | CASRPQQGATGNTIYF
TRBJ2-2 | medium-sized | TRBV12-3/TRBV12-4 | CASSPRPNTGELFF
TRBJ2-4 | . | TRBV7-8 | CASSGLPSDLAKNIQYF
TRBJ2-1 | many | TRBV20-1 | CCAISGTSGSDNEQFF
TRBJ2-1 | many | TRBV9 | CASSVGGSIGQFNEQFF
TRBJ2-2 | . | TRBV7-2 | CASTLVRQKNTGELFF
TRBJ2-3 | many | TRBV5-1 | CASDPGLAGGVTDTQYF
TRBJ2-1 | many | TRBV4-1 | CASSQPRGGPHNEQFF
TRBJ1-6 | many | TRBV12-3/TRBV12-4 | CASSPGIRGGSPLHF
TRBJ2-7 | many | TRBV7-8 | CASSLPSTYEQYF
TRBJ2-7 | . | TRBV7-2 | CASSLDASGIYEQYF
TRBJ2-2 | . | TRBV7-6 | CASSLGLAGVHTGELFF
TRBJ2-3 | . | TRBV6-1 | CASRPPGADTQYF
TRBJ2-7 | many | TRBV20-1 | CSATNARVYEQYF
TRBJ2-7 | many | TRBV11-2 | CASSLLGLADYEQYF
TRBJ2-5 | few | TRBV20-1 | CSAPPGTNWETQYF
TRBJ1-1 | many | TRBV14 | CASSQDSSSGREAFF
TRBJ1-3 | many | TRBV5-1 | CASSFGRVSGNTIYF
TRBJ1-6 | few | TRBV20-1 | CSARVARGNNSPLHF
TRBJ2-3 | many | TRBV7-6 | CASSLGSSTDTQYF
TRBJ2-2 | many | TRBV4-1 | CASSPNRGANTGELFF
TRBJ1-3 | medium-sized | TRBV20-1 | CSASNTGTPGNTIYF
TRBJ2-1 | many | TRBV20-1 | CSARDTSGRINEQFF
TRBJ1-2 | many | TRBV20-1 | CSAPPAGLVDGYTF
TRBJ2-1 | many | TRBV20-1 | CSVTSPTYNEQFF
TRBJ2-1 | many | TRBV20-1 | CSARDFQTSGRGEQFF
TRBJ2-5 | many | TRBV4-1 | CASEASGRGVETQYF
TRBJ2-5 | many | TRBV6-1 | CATGGAGVQETQYF
TRBJ2-7 | many | TRBV3-1 | CASGAGGLYEQYF
TRBJ2-7 | many | TRBV29-1 | CSVTSSSYEQYF
TRBJ2-7 | many | TRBV12-3/TRBV12-4 | CASSLAGERVHEQYF
TRBJ1-2 | many | TRBV5-5 | CASSLSGGASYGYTF
TRBJ2-7 | many | TRBV6-6 | CASSIDGGVEQYF
TRBJ2-1 | . | TRBV7-2 | CASSQGGRAFDEQFF
TRBJ2-3 | many | TRBV10-1 | CASSVPGSGDTQYF
TRBJ2-1 | few | TRBV7-2 | CASSLETATNEQFF
TRBJ2-3 | many | TRBV29-1 | CSVGAGGPTDTQYF
TRBJ2-1 | many | TRBV24-1 | CATSVSTHGEQFF
TRBJ2-1 | many | TRBV7-3 | CASSSLDGGEQFF
TRBJ2-1 | many | TRBV7-9 | CASSFPRYNEQFF
TRBJ2-5 | many | TRBV20-1 | CSANAGGFYQETQYF
TRBJ1-6 | . | TRBV7-9 | CASSLQGGVFNSPLHF
TRBJ1-5 | many | TRBV12-3/TRBV12-4 | CASRPGQANQPQHF
TRBJ2-1 | many | TRBV7-6 | CASSLVDPSDNEQFF
TRBJ2-4 | many | TRBV2 | CASGGGLAKNIQYF
TRBJ2-1 | many | TRBV20-1 | CSASNSGVENEQFF
TRBJ2-3 | medium-sized | TRBV24-1 | CATSELGRSDTQYF
TRBJ2-1 | few | TRBV4-1 | CASSDDRYYYNEQFF
TRBJ2-7 | many | TRBV20-1 | CSARGLAGVEQYF
TRBJ2-1 | many | TRBV29-1 | CSVPGGAGGSGEQFF
TRBJ2-3 | many | TRBV6-5 | CASSRTSGSSQYF
TRBJ2-1 | many | TRBV20-1 | CSARTSWDNEQFF
TRBJ2-3 | many | TRBV7-2 | CASSRTSGIDTQYF
TRBJ2-7 | many | TRBV2 | CASSRGERASYEQYF
TRBJ1-1 | many | TRBV19 | CASTGQMNTEAFF